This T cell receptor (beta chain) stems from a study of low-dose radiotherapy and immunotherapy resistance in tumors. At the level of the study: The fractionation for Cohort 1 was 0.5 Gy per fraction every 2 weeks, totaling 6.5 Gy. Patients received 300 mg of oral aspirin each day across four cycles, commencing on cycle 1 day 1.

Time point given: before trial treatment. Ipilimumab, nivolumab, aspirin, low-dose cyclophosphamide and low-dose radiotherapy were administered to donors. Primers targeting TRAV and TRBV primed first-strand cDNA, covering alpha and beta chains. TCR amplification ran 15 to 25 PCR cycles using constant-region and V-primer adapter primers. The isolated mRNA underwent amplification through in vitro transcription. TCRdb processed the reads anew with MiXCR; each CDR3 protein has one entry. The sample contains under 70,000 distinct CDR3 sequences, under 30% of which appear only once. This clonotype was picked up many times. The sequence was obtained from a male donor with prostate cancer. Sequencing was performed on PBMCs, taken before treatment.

Here the CDR3 DNA reads TGTGCAACGGGGAGGGTGCCTTTCTTT. It translates to CATGRVPFF. The rearrangement joins TRBV28 to TRBJ1-1; D uncertain. The CDR3 extends over 9 amino acids. Germline V gene data show CDR1 as MDHEN and CDR2 as SYDVKM.